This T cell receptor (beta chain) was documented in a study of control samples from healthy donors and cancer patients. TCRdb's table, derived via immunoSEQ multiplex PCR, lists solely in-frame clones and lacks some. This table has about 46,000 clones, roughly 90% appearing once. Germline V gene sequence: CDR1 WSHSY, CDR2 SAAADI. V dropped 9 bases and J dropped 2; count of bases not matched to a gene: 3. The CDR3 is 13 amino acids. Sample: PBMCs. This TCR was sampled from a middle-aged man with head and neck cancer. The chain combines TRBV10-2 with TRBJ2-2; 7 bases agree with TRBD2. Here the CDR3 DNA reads TGCGCCAGTTCGGGGGGAAACACCGGGGAGCTGTTTTTT. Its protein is CASSGGNTGELFF.